This entry lists 7 T cell receptor beta chains sequenced from one sample in a study of CD8 T cells in Susac syndrome. Random hexamers served to reverse transcribe roughly 0.45 to 1 ug RNA. TCRdb redid the calling of the immunoSEQ multiplex PCR reads with MiXCR, one entry per CDR3 protein. The table records some 130,000 distinct CDR3 sequences, just under 95% of them present only once. The sample consisted of CD8+ T cells from PBMCs. The receptor source for this set is a human donor with Susac syndrome.

The V gene is TRBV29-1, the J gene TRBJ2-7; D is ambiguous. V gave up 5 bases and J gave up 1 base, with 6 bases separating them. From germline, CDR1 is SQVTM and CDR2 ANQGSEA. CDR3 size: 11 residues. The CDR3 nucleotides are TGCAGCGTTTGTCCGTCCTACGAGCAGTACTTC. As protein: CSVCPSYEQYF.

This clonotype turned up a few times. The V call is TRBV5-4, the J call TRBJ2-7; D is ambiguous. The CDR3 loop spans 13 amino acids. V was clipped by 3 bases and J by 2 bases, with 9 bases between them. Per the germline V gene, CDR1 is SGHNT and CDR2 is YYREEE (reference sequence). CDR3 coding DNA: TGTGCCAGCAGCTCCGACGGAACCTACGAGCAGTACTTC. Protein product: CASSSDGTYEQYF. The full variable domain, rest sourced from reference TRBV5-4 and TRBJ2-7, is ETGVTQSPTHLIKTRGQQVTLRCSSQSGHNTVSWYQQALGQGPQFIFQYYREEENGRGNFPPRFSGLQFPNYSSELNVNALELDDSALYLCASSSDGTYEQYFGPGTRLTVT.

The V and J genes are TRBV12-3 or TRBV12-4 and TRBJ2-1; D possibly corresponds to TRBD2 (5 bases). This CDR3 comprises 14 residues. Trimming cost V 7 bases and J 6 bases, with 16 bases left between them. The CDR3 protein is CASTIGELGNEQFF. The CDR3 nucleotides are TGTGCCAGCACCATCGGGGAGTTGGGCAATGAGCAGTTCTTC.

The J gene is TRBJ2-2, the V gene TRBV9; D uncertain. Between the trimmed V and J ends, which lost 4 bases and 8 bases, there was a span of 9 bases. This CDR3 has 12 residues. Germline V gene sequence: CDR1 SGDLS, CDR2 YYNGEE. The chain's CDR3 is CASSKPPGELFF. The CDR3 DNA reads TGTGCCAGCAGCAAACCGCCTGGGGAGCTGTTTTTT.

V usage is TRBV4-1 and J usage is TRBJ2-1; D might be TRBD2 (5 bases). Germline CDR1 is MGHRA and CDR2 is YSYEKL. The CDR3 length is 15 residues. Trimming removed 1 base at V and 5 bases at J, with 12 bases between. CDR3 residues: CASSQGAGLNNEQFF. The CDR3 DNA reads TGCGCCAGCAGCCAAGGGGCCGGACTTAACAATGAGCAGTTCTTC.

In this sample, this clonotype turned up once. This chain connects TRBV27 to TRBJ1-3; 7 bases line up with TRBD1. The CDR3 sequence is 14 residues long. Trimming cost V 5 bases and J 2 bases; bases outside gene matches: 3. The germline V gene encodes CDR1 MNHEY and CDR2 SMNVEV (reference sequence). The CDR3 reads CASSTGVTGNTIYF. CDR3 DNA: TGTGCCAGCAGTACAGGGGTAACTGGAAACACCATATATTTT.

The chain uses TRBV20-1 and TRBJ2-1, with 8 bases that match TRBD2. The CDR3 length is 14 residues. Unmatched junction bases numbered 13, after V lost 6 bases and J lost 9 bases. CDR1 DFQATT and CDR2 SNEGSKA come from the germline V gene (reference sequence). This chain's CDR3 is CSAPEGLDIGEQFF. CDR3 DNA sequence: TGCAGTGCCCCGGAGGGACTAGACATTGGTGAGCAGTTCTTC.